These 27 T cell receptor beta chains originate from one sample sequenced in a study of response to subunit inactivated influenza vaccine. TCRdb passed the RT-PCR reads through MiXCR, listing each CDR3 protein once. The sample has over 750,000 distinct CDR3 sequences, 21% seen once; the top ten hold about 10%. The material was PBMCs from blood, obtained around 5 days after vaccination. The receptors stem from a man between 45 and 60 years old who received an inactivated influenza vaccine.

This clonotype was found a few times. The chain uses TRBV12-3 or TRBV12-4 and TRBJ1-1; D is perhaps TRBD1 (6 bases). This CDR3 is 14 amino acids long. Trimming took 7 bases from V and 0 from J, leaving 12 bases between them. Here the CDR3 reads CASNKQGVNTEAFF. Written as DNA, the CDR3 is TGTGCCAGCAATAAACAGGGCGTGAACACTGAAGCTTTCTTT.

Many counts were recorded for this clonotype. The chain employs TRBV4-2 and TRBJ1-5, with D maybe TRBD1 (5 bases). CDR3 size: 16 residues. V lost 1 base, J lost 1 base, and 11 bases lay in between. The germline V gene encodes CDR1 LGHNA and CDR2 YNFKEQ. In DNA form, the CDR3 reads TGTGCCAGCAGCCAAGGACTGGGGGACAGCAATCAGCCCCAGCATTTT. Its translation: CASSQGLGDSNQPQHF.

This clonotype came up a few times. V is TRBV18 and J is TRBJ1-1, with no clear D. Trimming took 3 bases from V and 1 from J, leaving 12 bases between them. Germline V CDR1 and CDR2: KGHSH, LQKENI. The CDR3 runs to 15 residues. The CDR3 spells CASSPRTGSNTEAFF. The CDR3, as DNA: TGTGCCAGCTCACCTCGGACGGGATCGAACACTGAAGCTTTCTTT. Full variable domain (rest looked up from reference TRBV18 and TRBJ1-1): NAGVMQNPRHLVRRRGQEARLRCSPMKGHSHVYWYRQLPEEGLKFMVYLQKENIIDESGMPKERFSAEFPKEGPSILRIQQVVRGDSAAYFCASSPRTGSNTEAFFGQGTRLTVV.

The sample holds a few counts of this clonotype. This chain links TRBV28 with TRBJ1-2, with D perhaps TRBD1 (5 bases). The CDR3 loop spans 13 amino acids. Per the germline V gene, CDR1 is MDHEN and CDR2 is SYDVKM. With 4 bases removed from V and 4 bases from J, the gap between germline ends came to 10 bases. The DNA for the CDR3 is TGTGCCAGCAGTTCGGTAGACAGCTATGGCTACACCTTC. Protein product: CASSSVDSYGYTF.

This clonotype occurred a few times. The V call is TRBV27, the J call TRBJ2-3; D possibly uses TRBD1 or TRBD2 (5 bases each). CDR3 length equals 14 residues. Per germline, CDR1 MNHEY and CDR2 SMNVEV (reference sequence). V lost 5 bases and J 1 base, leaving 10 bases between the germline ends. CDR3 sequence: CASSAGRGTDTQYF. The CDR3, as DNA: TGTGCCAGCAGTGCGGGCAGGGGCACAGATACGCAGTATTTT.

The J gene is TRBJ2-7, the V gene TRBV12-3 or TRBV12-4; 8 positions agree with TRBD1. The CDR3 loop spans 15 amino acids. The J segment lost 2 bases and the V segment lost 5 bases, leaving 8 bases of the junction unmatched. CDR3 amino acids: CASSTMTGVTYEQYF. CDR3 bases: TGTGCCAGCAGTACGATGACAGGGGTAACCTACGAGCAGTACTTC.

This clonotype was found many times. This rearrangement joins TRBV12-3 or TRBV12-4 to TRBJ2-7; D possibly uses TRBD1 or TRBD2 (5 bases each). CDR3 length equals 14 residues. Trimming pared 6 bases from V and 0 bases from J, leaving 12 bases between. This CDR3 reads CASRSSGSSYEQYF. CDR3 nucleotide sequence: TGTGCCAGCAGGTCCTCAGGGAGCTCCTACGAGCAGTACTTC.

The chain has TRBV12-3 or TRBV12-4 and TRBJ2-3; 7 positions agree with TRBD2. V trimming: 5 bases; J trimming: 0 bases; junction bases outside the gene matches: 8. This CDR3 region has 16 residues. The CDR3 loop is CASSPELASSTDTQYF. The DNA for the CDR3 is TGTGCCAGCAGTCCTGAACTAGCGTCAAGCACAGATACGCAGTATTTT.

There are a few counts of this clonotype. The CDR3 DNA reads as TGTGCCAGCAGTTTAAGGCTAGCGGGAGGGCGATACTCCTACAATGAGCAGTTCTTC. Amino acid sequence: CASSLRLAGGRYSYNEQFF. This chain joins TRBV12-3 or TRBV12-4 and TRBJ2-1; 12 bases match TRBD2. V lost 2 bases and J lost 0; bases outside the gene matches: 8. The CDR3 runs 19 residues.

V and J are TRBV30 and TRBJ1-5; tentative D call: TRBD1 (6 bases). This CDR3 comprises 17 residues. Between the trimmed V and J ends, which lost 1 base and 5 bases, there was a span of 21 bases. The germline V gene has CDR1 GTSNPN and CDR2 SVGIG (reference sequence). As DNA, the CDR3 is TGTGCCTGGAGTGAGGAGGGCAGGGGCCCCCTTCATCAGCCCCAGCATTTT. Protein sequence: CAWSEEGRGPLHQPQHF.

The chain joins TRBV20-1 to TRBJ2-1; D uncertain. V dropped 6 bases and J dropped 6 bases, with 12 bases sitting between them. Germline CDR1 and CDR2: DFQATT and SNEGSKA (reference sequence). The CDR3 sequence is 12 residues long. The CDR3 sequence is CSATDGPNEQFF. CDR3 nucleotide sequence: TGCAGTGCCACGGACGGACCCAATGAGCAGTTCTTC.

The chain carries TRBV28 and TRBJ2-1, with a possible D match to TRBD1 (6 bases). The V end was cut by 3 bases, the J end by 9 bases, with 18 bases between. The CDR3 length is 15 residues. The germline CDR1 and CDR2 sequences are MDHEN and SYDVKM. In nucleotides, the CDR3 is TGTGCCAGCAGTTTCCGGGGACAAGGATTCTTTGAGCAGTTCTTC. Translated: CASSFRGQGFFEQFF.

This clonotype appeared a few times. V gene TRBV29-1 combines with J gene TRBJ2-7; no firm D call. Trimming left V 6 bases short and J 3 bases short, with 9 bases between. CDR3 size: 11 residues. Germline CDR1 is SQVTM and CDR2 is ANQGSEA. DNA for the CDR3: TGCAGCGTGGCGTCTCACTACGAGCAGTACTTC. Its protein is CSVASHYEQYF.

V usage is TRBV29-1 and J usage is TRBJ1-5; D call uncertain. CDR3 size: 13 residues. Germline V gene lookup returns CDR1 SQVTM and CDR2 ANQGSEA. V lost 4 bases, J lost 3 bases, and 10 bases lay in between. CDR3 sequence reads: CSVGEGPNQPQHF. The CDR3 DNA sequence: TGCAGCGTTGGTGAAGGTCCCAATCAGCCCCAGCATTTT.

The V and J genes are TRBV12-3 or TRBV12-4 and TRBJ2-5; D is unresolved. The ends were cut back, 3 bases at V and 2 bases at J, with 13 bases in the middle. The CDR3 is made up of 15 amino acids. CDR3 sequence: CASSLDVLEQETQYF. The CDR3 coding sequence is TGTGCCAGCAGTTTGGATGTACTGGAACAAGAGACCCAGTACTTC.

The V call is TRBV16, the J call TRBJ2-7, with D perhaps assigned TRBD1 or TRBD2 (5 bases each). V was cut by 4 bases and J by 3 bases, with 16 bases left in between. The length of the CDR3 is 15 residues. CDR1 and CDR2 (germline): KGHSY, FQNENV. As DNA, the CDR3 is TGTGCCAGCAGCCGCCACGGGGCGGCAAGCTACGAGCAGTACTTC. This sequence encodes CASSRHGAASYEQYF.

V and J are TRBV6-2 or TRBV6-3 and TRBJ2-1; 9 bases align to TRBD1. CDR1 MNHEY and CDR2 SVGEGT come from the germline V gene. The junction had 10 bases not matched to a gene; V was cut back by 6 bases and J by 4 bases. The CDR3 sequence is 16 residues long. This chain's CDR3 is CASSPNRGLRYNEQFF. CDR3 coding DNA: TGTGCCAGCAGCCCGAACAGGGGGCTAAGGTACAATGAGCAGTTCTTC.

The chain has TRBV5-1 and TRBJ2-1; 9 bases agree with TRBD1. Losses at the gene ends were 3 bases for V and 8 bases for J; bases not matched to a gene: 9. CDR1 and CDR2 from the germline V gene are SGHRS and YFSETQ. This CDR3 has 15 residues. The CDR3, as DNA: TGCGCCAGCAGCTGGGGACAGGGCAGGGTGGATGAGCAGTTCTTC. This encodes CASSWGQGRVDEQFF.

The chain combines TRBV6-1 with TRBJ1-5; D unclear. Germline CDR1 is MNHNS and CDR2 is SASEGT. Trimming took 8 bases from V and 0 from J, leaving 8 bases between them. This CDR3 spans 13 amino acids. CDR3 nucleotides: TGTGCCAGCCTGGAATATAGCAATCAGCCCCAGCATTTT. Translating gives CASLEYSNQPQHF.

This clonotype has a handful of counts. This chain links TRBV20-1 with TRBJ2-5, with 8 bases matching TRBD1. The germline gives CDR1 DFQATT, CDR2 SNEGSKA (reference sequence). J lost 2 bases, V lost 3 bases, and 2 bases had no gene match. The CDR3 is made up of 13 amino acids. The CDR3 loop is CSARDREQETQYF. CDR3 nucleotides: TGCAGTGCTAGGGACAGGGAACAAGAGACCCAGTACTTC.

This clonotype occurred many times. This sequence joins TRBV4-2 and TRBJ1-2; 9 bases are a match to TRBD1. The germline gives CDR1 LGHNA, CDR2 YNFKEQ. This CDR3 region has 14 residues. Trimming cost V 4 bases and J 3 bases; bases outside gene matches: 3. The CDR3 loop is CASSRTGDDYGYTF. In nucleotides, the CDR3 is TGTGCCAGCAGCCGGACAGGGGACGACTATGGCTACACCTTC.

This clonotype was counted many times. The chain carries TRBV18 and TRBJ2-3; 8 bases are shared with TRBD1. This CDR3 spans 14 amino acids. Germline CDR1 is KGHSH and CDR2 is LQKENI. With V trimmed by 6 bases and J by 10 bases, 12 bases remained unmatched. Here the CDR3 reads CASSPGTGLVPQYF. In nucleotides, the CDR3 is TGTGCCAGCTCTCCCGGGACAGGCCTTGTCCCGCAGTATTTT.

This clonotype was detected a few times. The rearrangement uses TRBV12-3 or TRBV12-4 and TRBJ1-5, with D tentatively TRBD1 (5 bases). V shed 5 bases and J shed 6 bases, with 11 bases lying between them. The CDR3 length is 13 residues. In DNA, the CDR3 is TGTGCCAGCAGTATAGTCGGGGCTCAGCCCCAGCATTTT. This codes for CASSIVGAQPQHF.

This sequence joins TRBV6-2 or TRBV6-3 and TRBJ1-5, with D perhaps matching TRBD1 (5 bases). Per germline, CDR1 MNHEY and CDR2 SVGEGT. The V and J ends lost 8 bases and 7 bases respectively, with 15 bases between them. This CDR3 is built from 13 residues. Here the CDR3 DNA reads TGTGCCAGCGGTCTCAGGGTCCAACAGCCCCAGCATTTT. Translated: CASGLRVQQPQHF.

This sequence joins TRBV15 and TRBJ2-1, with TRBD1 matching over 10 bases. This CDR3 has 14 residues. The J segment lost 7 bases and the V segment lost 3 bases, leaving 3 bases of the junction unmatched. Germline CDR1 LNHNV, CDR2 YYDKDF (reference sequence). CDR3 in amino acids: CATSSRTGGNEQFF. In DNA form, the CDR3 reads TGTGCCACCAGCAGCAGGACAGGGGGTAATGAGCAGTTCTTC.

Only a few counts were recorded for this clonotype. The chain employs TRBV12-3 or TRBV12-4 and TRBJ2-1, with 11 bases aligning to TRBD2. This CDR3 spans 16 amino acids. The V gene end was trimmed by 6 bases and the J gene end by 0 bases; junction bases not matched to a gene: 4. CDR3 in amino acids: CASRLSGRASYNEQFF. In DNA form, the CDR3 reads TGTGCCAGCAGACTTAGCGGGAGGGCCTCCTACAATGAGCAGTTCTTC.

The chain couples TRBV5-1 to TRBJ2-3; D ambiguous. In germline, CDR1 is SGHRS, CDR2 YFSETQ. This CDR3 has 16 residues. Deletions cut 0 bases from V and 1 base from J, with 12 bases between. CDR3 in DNA: TGCGCCAGCAGCTTGGAAGGCTGGACGGGCACAGATACGCAGTATTTT. Amino acid sequence: CASSLEGWTGTDTQYF.